This entry lists 7 T cell receptor beta chains sequenced from one sample in a study of T cells in Graves' hyperthyroidism and ophthalmopathy. Amplification targeted TCR beta CDR3 regions from RNA transcripts. An initial round of RT-PCR targeting the TCR CDR3 relied on the HTBI primer set. From the multiplex PCR reads, TCRdb called clonotypes with MiXCR, one entry per CDR3 protein. This table has about 600,000 distinct CDR3 sequences, 13% to 15% appearing once. Sequenced: blood. The receptors derive from a young woman with Graves' ophthalmopathy.

In its sample, this clonotype was seen a few times. Here the CDR3 omits its conserved ending phenylalanine or tryptophan, so a read error is the likely source. The chain combines TRBV7-3 with TRBJ1-1; D is uncertain. Between the trimmed V and J ends, which lost 0 bases and 4 bases, there was a span of 9 bases. Germline V gene data show CDR1 as SGHTA and CDR2 as FQGTGA. The CDR3 runs 14 residues. CDR3 nucleotides: TGTGCCAGCAGCTTAACAGGGCTGAGCACTGAAGCTTTCTCT. Translation: CASSLTGLSTEAFS.

This clonotype was picked up a small number of times. V gene TRBV6-1 combines with J gene TRBJ1-3; the match to TRBD1 covers 8 bases. The CDR3 spans 16 residues. V shed 5 bases, J shed 5 bases, and the junction held 11 bases outside the gene matches. From germline, CDR1 is MNHNS and CDR2 SASEGT. The CDR3 is CASSPTGEGLRNTIYF. CDR3 DNA: TGTGCCAGCAGTCCGACAGGGGAAGGATTGAGAAACACCATATATTTT.

This clonotype was seen at least ten times. This chain connects TRBV12-3 or TRBV12-4 to TRBJ2-3; 16 bases line up with TRBD2. Trimming removed 3 bases from V and 3 bases from J; junction bases left unmatched: 9. The CDR3 has 19 amino acids. In nucleotides, the CDR3 is TGTGCCAGCAGTTTGGGGGGACTAGCGGGAGGGGTCGGGACAGATACGCAGTATTTT. Translated, it gives CASSLGGLAGGVGTDTQYF.

The chain recombines TRBV12-3 or TRBV12-4 with TRBJ1-2; D gene uncertain. The V end lost 3 bases, the J end lost 2 bases, and 10 bases lay between the germline ends. The CDR3 consists of 14 residues. Here the CDR3 reads CASSFHSGNYGYTF. CDR3 coding DNA: TGTGCCAGCAGTTTTCACAGTGGCAACTATGGCTACACCTTC.

J is TRBJ2-1 and V is TRBV20-1; 12 bases agree with TRBD2. The V and J ends lost 0 bases and 0 bases, in that order; junction bases with no gene match: 3. The CDR3 contains 17 residues. Per the germline V gene, CDR1 is DFQATT and CDR2 is SNEGSKA (reference sequence). The DNA of the CDR3 is TGCAGTGCTAGAGATTGGACTAGCGGGGACTCCTACAATGAGCAGTTCTTC. Translation gives CSARDWTSGDSYNEQFF.

This clonotype was found a few times. The chain joins TRBV7-8 to TRBJ1-5, with a weak D call TRBD1 (5 bases). V was clipped by 5 bases and J by 3 bases, with 14 bases between them. Germline V gives CDR1 SGHVS, CDR2 FQNEAQ. The CDR3 is 15 amino acids. The CDR3 nucleotides are TGTGCCAGCAGCCGCGGGGCAAGAACCAATCAGCCCCAGCATTTT. It is translated as CASSRGARTNQPQHF.

This clonotype was found many times. The chain employs TRBV4-3 and TRBJ2-3; perhaps TRBD1 as D (5 bases). The CDR3 extends over 15 amino acids. V was trimmed by 0 bases and J by 0 bases, leaving 7 bases between them. Germline V gene data show CDR1 as LGHNA and CDR2 as YSLEER. The CDR3 nucleotides read TGCGCCAGCAGCCAAGAGGACAAGAGCACAGATACGCAGTATTTT. Residues: CASSQEDKSTDTQYF.